The clone carrying this TCR beta chain has just a few counts. Its antigen is currently unknown. Per germline, CDR1 SEHNR and CDR2 FQNEAQ (reference sequence). Trimming cost V 10 bases and J 3 bases, with 16 bases left between them. The CDR3 consists of 13 residues. TCRdb processed the reads anew with MiXCR; each CDR3 protein has one entry. The table includes some 150,000 distinct CDR3 sequences, around 30% detected once. This specimen belongs to a study of T cell repertoires in cytomegalovirus infection. Study in general: Epitope selection comprised recently identified HLA-C-restricted CMV epitopes and well-studied HLA-B-restricted CMV epitopes. Public signatures in TCR beta pointed to CMV infection and matching HLA type. Study-level results: Clonotypes of TCR beta that were HLA-C-restricted and CMV-specific dominated the ex vivo response.

The sample was CD8+ T cells from cultured PBMCs, taken from culture after CMV antigen stimulation. The V gene is TRBV7-9, the J gene TRBJ2-7, with a weak D call TRBD1 (6 bases). This receptor was identified in a human donor in good health (CMV status not recorded). Some clones in this sample may be carry-over from other donors' samples. Here the CDR3 DNA reads TGTGCCATACTTCCTTCAGGGGACTACGAGCAGTACTTC. Amino acids: CAILPSGDYEQYF.